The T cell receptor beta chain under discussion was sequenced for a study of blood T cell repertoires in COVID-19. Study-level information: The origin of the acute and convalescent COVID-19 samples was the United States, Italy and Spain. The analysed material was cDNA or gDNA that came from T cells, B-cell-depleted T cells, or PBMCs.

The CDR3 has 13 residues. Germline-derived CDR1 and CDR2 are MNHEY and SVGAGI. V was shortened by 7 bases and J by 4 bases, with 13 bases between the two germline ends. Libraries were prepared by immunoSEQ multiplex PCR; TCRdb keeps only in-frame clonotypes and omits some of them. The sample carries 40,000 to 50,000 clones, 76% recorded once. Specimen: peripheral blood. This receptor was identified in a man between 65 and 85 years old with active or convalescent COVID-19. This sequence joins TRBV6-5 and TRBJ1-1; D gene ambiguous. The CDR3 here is CASIVEGRTEAFF. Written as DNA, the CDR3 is TGTGCCAGCATCGTCGAGGGTCGCACTGAAGCTTTCTTT.